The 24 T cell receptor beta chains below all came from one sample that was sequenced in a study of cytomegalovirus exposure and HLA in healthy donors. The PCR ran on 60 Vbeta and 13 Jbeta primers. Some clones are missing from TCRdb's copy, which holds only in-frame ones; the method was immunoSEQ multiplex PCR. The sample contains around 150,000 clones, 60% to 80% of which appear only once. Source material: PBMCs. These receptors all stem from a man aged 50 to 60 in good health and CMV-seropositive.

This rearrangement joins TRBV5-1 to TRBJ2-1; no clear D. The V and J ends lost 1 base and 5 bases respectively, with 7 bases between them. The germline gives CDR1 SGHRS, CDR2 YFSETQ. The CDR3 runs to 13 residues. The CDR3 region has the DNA TGCGCCAGCAGCTTGACAGTAGACAATGAGCAGTTCTTC. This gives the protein CASSLTVDNEQFF.

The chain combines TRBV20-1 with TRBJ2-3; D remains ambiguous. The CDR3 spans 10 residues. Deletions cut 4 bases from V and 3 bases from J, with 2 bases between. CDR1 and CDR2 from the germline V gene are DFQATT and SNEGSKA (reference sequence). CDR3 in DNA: TGCAGTGCTACAACAGATACGCAGTATTTT. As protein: CSATTDTQYF.

CDR3 loop: CASSPSGSISTDTQYF. CDR3 coding DNA: TGCGCCAGCAGCCCGTCGGGGTCTATTAGCACAGATACGCAGTATTTT. J is TRBJ2-3 and V is TRBV4-1, with a tentative D call TRBD2 (5 bases). This CDR3 spans 16 amino acids. Germline V gene lookup returns CDR1 MGHRA and CDR2 YSYEKL. Trimming pared 4 bases from V and 0 bases from J, leaving 14 bases between.

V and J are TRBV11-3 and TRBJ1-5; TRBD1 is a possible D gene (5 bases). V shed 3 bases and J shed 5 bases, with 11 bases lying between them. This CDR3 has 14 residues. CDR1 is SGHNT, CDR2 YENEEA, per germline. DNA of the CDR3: TGTGCCAGCAGCTTCGGGGGTAAGGATCAGCCCCAGCATTTT. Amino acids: CASSFGGKDQPQHF. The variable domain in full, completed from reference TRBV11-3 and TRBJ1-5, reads EAGVVQSPRYKIIEKKQPVAFWCNPISGHNTLYWYLQNLGQGPELLIRYENEEAVDDSQLPKDRFSAERLKGVDSTLKIQPAELGDSAVYLCASSFGGKDQPQHFGDGTRLSIL.

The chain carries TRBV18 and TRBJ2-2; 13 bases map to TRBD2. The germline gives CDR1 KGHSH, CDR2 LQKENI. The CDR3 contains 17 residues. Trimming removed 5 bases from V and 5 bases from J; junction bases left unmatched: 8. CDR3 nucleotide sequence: TGTGCCAGCTCAACGGGACTAGCGGGATCCCTTACCGGGGAGCTGTTTTTT. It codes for CASSTGLAGSLTGELFF.

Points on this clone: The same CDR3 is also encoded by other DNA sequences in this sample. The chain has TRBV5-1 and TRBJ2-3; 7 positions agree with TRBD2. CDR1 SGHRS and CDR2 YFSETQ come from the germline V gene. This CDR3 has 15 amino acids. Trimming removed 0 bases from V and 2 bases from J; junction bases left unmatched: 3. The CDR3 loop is CASSLVGRVTDTQYF. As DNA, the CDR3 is TGCGCCAGCAGCTTGGTTGGGAGGGTCACAGATACGCAGTATTTT.

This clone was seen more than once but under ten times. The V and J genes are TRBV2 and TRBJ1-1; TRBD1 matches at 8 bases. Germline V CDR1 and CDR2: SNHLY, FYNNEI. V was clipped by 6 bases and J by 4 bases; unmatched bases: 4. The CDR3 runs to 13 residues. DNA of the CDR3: TGTGCCAGCAGCATCCAGGGGGCCACTGAAGCTTTCTTT. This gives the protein CASSIQGATEAFF.

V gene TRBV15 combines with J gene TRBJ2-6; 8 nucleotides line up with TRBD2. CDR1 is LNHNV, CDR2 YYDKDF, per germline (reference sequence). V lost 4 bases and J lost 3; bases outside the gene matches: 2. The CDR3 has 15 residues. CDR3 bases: TGTGCCACCAGCACGGGGGGGTTTGGGGCCAACGTCCTGACTTTC. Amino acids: CATSTGGFGANVLTF. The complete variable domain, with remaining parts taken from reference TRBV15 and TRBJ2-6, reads DAMVIQNPRYQVTQFGKPVTLSCSQTLNHNVMYWYQQKSSQAPKLLFHYYDKDFNNEADTPDNFQSRRPNTSFCFLDIRSPGLGDTAMYLCATSTGGFGANVLTFGAGSRLTVL.

The CDR3 sequence: CASSTGGNTEAFF. The CDR3 nucleotides are TGTGCCAGCAGTACAGGGGGGAACACTGAAGCTTTCTTT. The chain uses TRBV6-6 and TRBJ1-1; 8 bases agree with TRBD1. The CDR3 has 13 residues. Trimming took 5 bases from V and 1 from J; bases not matched to a gene: 0. CDR1 is MNHNY and CDR2 is SVGAGI in the germline V gene (reference sequence).

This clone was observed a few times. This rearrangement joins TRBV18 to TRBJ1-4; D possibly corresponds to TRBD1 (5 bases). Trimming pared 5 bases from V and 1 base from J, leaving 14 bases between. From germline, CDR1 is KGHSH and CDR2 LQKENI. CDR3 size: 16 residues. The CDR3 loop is CASSGARSLTNEKLFF. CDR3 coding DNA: TGTGCCAGCTCAGGGGCGCGTTCCCTAACTAATGAAAAACTGTTTTTT.

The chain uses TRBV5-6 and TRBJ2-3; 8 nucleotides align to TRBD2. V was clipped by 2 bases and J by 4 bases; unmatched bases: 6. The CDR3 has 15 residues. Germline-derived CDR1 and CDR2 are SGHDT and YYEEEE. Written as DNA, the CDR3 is TGTGCCAGCAGCTTTGGAGCGGGAGCGGCAGATACGCAGTATTTT. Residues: CASSFGAGAADTQYF. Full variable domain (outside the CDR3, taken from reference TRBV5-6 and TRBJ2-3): DAGVTQSPTHLIKTRGQQVTLRCSPKSGHDTVSWYQQALGQGPQFIFQYYEEEERQRGNFPDRFSGHQFPNYSSELNVNALLLGDSALYLCASSFGAGAADTQYFGPGTRLTVL.

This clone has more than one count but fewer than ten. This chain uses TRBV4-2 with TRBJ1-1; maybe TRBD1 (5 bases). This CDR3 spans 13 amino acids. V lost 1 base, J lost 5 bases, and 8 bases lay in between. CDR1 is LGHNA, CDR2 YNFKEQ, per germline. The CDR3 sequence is CASSQAGRTEAFF. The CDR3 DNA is TGTGCCAGCAGCCAAGCAGGGAGGACTGAAGCTTTCTTT.

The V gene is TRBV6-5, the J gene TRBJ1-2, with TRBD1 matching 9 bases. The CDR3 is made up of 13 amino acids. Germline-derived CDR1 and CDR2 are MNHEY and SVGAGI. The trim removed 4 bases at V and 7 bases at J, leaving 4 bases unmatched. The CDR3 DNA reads TGTGCCAGCAGTTTTTTGACAGGGGGTGGCTACACCTTC. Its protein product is CASSFLTGGGYTF.

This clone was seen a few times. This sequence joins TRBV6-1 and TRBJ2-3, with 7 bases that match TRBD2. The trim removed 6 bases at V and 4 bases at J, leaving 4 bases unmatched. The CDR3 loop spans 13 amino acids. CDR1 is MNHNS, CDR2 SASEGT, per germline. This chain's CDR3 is CASRGTTPDTQYF. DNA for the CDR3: TGTGCCAGCAGAGGGACTACCCCAGATACGCAGTATTTT.

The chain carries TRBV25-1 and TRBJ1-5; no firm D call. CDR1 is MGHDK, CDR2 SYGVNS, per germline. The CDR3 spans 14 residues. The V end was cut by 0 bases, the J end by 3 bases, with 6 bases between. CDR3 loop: CASSEYRFNQPQHF. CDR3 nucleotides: TGTGCCAGCAGTGAATATCGGTTCAATCAGCCCCAGCATTTT.

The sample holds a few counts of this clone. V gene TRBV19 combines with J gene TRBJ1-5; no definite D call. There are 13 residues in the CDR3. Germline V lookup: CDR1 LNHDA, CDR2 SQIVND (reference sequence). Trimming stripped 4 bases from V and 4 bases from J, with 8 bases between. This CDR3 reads CASSNSWNQPQHF. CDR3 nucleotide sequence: TGTGCCAGTAGTAACAGCTGGAATCAGCCCCAGCATTTT.

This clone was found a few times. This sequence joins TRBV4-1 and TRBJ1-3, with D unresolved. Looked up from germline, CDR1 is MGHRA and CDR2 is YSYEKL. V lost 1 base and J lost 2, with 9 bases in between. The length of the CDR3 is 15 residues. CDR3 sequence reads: CASSQGGLTGNTIYF. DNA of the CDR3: TGCGCCAGCAGCCAAGGTGGCTTAACTGGAAACACCATATATTTT.

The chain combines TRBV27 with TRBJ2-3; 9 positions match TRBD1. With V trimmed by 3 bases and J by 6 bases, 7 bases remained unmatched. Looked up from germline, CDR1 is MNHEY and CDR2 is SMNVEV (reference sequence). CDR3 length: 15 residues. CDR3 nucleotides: TGTGCCAGCAGTTTCGGGACAGGGACATGGGATACGCAGTATTTT. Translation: CASSFGTGTWDTQYF.

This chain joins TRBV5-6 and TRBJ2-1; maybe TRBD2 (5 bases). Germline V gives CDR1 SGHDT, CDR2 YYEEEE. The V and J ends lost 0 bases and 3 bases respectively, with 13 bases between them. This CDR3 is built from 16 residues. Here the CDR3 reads CASSLVSGSLYNEQFF. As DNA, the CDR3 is TGTGCCAGCAGCTTGGTTTCGGGGAGTCTCTACAATGAGCAGTTCTTC.

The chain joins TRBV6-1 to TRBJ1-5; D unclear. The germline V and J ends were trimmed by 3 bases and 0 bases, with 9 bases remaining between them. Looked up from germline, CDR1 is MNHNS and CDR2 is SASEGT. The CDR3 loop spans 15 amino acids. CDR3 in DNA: TGTGCCAGCAGTGATATGGCATATAGCAATCAGCCCCAGCATTTT. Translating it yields CASSDMAYSNQPQHF.

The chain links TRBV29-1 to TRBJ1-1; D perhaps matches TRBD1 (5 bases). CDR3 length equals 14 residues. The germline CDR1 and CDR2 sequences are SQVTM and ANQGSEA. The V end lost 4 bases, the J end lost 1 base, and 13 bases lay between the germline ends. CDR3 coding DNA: TGCAGCGTTGCAGGGCAGGTGACGAACACTGAAGCTTTCTTT. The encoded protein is CSVAGQVTNTEAFF.

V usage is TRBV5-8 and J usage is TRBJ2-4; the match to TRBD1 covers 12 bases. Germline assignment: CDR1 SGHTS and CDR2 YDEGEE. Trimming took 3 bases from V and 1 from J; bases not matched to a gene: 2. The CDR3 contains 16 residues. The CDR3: CASSWGQGAAKNIQYF. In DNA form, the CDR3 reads TGTGCCAGCAGCTGGGGACAGGGGGCGGCCAAAAACATTCAGTACTTC.

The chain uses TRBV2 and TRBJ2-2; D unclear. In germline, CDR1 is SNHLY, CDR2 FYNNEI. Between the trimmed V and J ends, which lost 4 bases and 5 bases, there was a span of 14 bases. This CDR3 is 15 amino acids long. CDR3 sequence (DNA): TGTGCCAGCAGTGCAACCTCCCAACGGACCGGGGAGCTGTTTTTT. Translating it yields CASSATSQRTGELFF.

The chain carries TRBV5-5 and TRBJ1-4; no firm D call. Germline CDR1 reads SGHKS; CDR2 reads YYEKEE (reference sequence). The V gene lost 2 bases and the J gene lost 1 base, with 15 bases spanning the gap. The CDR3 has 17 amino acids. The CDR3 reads CASSFRLLPGTNEKLFF. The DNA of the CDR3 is TGTGCCAGCAGCTTCCGACTTCTCCCGGGAACTAATGAAAAACTGTTTTTT.